This TCR beta chain stems from a study of radiotherapy plus CTLA-4 blockade in lung cancer. With respect to this clone: Its antigen is unknown.

Germline V CDR1 and CDR2: LNHDA, SQIVND (reference sequence). The CDR3 is 19 residues long. Trimming at V came to 0 bases and at J to 3 bases, leaving 12 bases not matched to a gene. General study points: Reports identified early blood T cell clone dynamics, with interferon-beta, as the best response predictor.

Here immunoSEQ multiplex PCR was the method, and the copy in TCRdb shows in-frame clones only, minus some. The table includes about 32,000 clones, more than 70% detected once. Source: peripheral blood, taken from a patient treated with radiotherapy plus ipilimumab. The V gene is TRBV19, the J gene TRBJ2-2; 8 bases align to TRBD2. This receptor was taken from a human donor with non-small cell lung cancer who had stable disease on radiotherapy plus ipilimumab. The CDR3 is CASSIDRVSGIWDTGELFF. The CDR3, as DNA: TGTGCCAGTAGTATAGATCGAGTTAGCGGGATTTGGGACACCGGGGAGCTGTTTTTT.